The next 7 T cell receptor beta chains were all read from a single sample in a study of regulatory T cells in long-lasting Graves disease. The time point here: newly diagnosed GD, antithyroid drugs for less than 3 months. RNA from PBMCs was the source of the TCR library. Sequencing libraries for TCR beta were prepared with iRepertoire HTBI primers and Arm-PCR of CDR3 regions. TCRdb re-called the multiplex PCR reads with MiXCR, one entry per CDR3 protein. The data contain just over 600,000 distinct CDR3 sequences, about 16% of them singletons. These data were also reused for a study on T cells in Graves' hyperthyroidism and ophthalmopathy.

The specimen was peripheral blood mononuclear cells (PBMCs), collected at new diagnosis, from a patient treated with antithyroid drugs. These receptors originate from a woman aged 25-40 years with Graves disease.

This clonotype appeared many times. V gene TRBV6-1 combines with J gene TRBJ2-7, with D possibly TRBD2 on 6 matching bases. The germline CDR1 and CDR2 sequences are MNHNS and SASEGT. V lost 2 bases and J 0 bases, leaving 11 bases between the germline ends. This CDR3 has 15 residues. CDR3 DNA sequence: TGTGCCAGCAGTGAAAGGGCCGGGAGCTCCTACGAGCAGTACTTC. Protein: CASSERAGSSYEQYF.

The CDR3 bases are TGCAGTGCTGGAAAAAGGGTGAGATTCGGGACAGGGGCCTACGAGCAGTACTTC. Protein: CSAGKRVRFGTGAYEQYF. This rearrangement joins TRBV20-1 to TRBJ2-7, with 10 bases fitting TRBD1. Trimming at V came to 5 bases and at J to 2 bases, leaving 18 bases not matched to a gene. This CDR3 has 18 amino acids. The germline V gene encodes CDR1 DFQATT and CDR2 SNEGSKA (reference sequence).

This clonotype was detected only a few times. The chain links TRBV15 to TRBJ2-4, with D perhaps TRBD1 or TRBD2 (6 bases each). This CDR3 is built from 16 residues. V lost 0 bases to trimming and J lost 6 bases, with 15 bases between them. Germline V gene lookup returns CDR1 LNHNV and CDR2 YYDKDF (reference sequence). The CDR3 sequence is CATSRESLGGGNIQYF. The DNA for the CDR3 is TGTGCCACCAGCAGAGAATCACTTGGAGGGGGAAACATTCAGTACTTC.

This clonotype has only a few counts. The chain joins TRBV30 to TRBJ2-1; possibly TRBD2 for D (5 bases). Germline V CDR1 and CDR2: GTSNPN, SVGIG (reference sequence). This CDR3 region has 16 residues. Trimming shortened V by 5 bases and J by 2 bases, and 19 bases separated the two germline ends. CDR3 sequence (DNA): TGTGCCTGGGCCCCGGGGTCGCGCGGTCCCTACAATGAGCAGTTCTTC. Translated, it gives CAWAPGSRGPYNEQFF.

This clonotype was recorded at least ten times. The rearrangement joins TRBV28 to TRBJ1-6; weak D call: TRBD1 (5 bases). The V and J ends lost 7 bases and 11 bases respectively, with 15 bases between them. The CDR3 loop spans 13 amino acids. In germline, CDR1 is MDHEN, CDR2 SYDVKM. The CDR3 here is CASNPGKYAPLHF. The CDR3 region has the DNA TGTGCCAGCAATCCAGGGAAATACGCACCCCTCCACTTT.

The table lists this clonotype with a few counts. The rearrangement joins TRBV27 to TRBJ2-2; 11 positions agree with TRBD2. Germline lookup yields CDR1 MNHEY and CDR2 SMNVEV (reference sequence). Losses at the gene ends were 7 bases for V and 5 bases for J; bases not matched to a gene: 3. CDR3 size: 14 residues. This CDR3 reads CASNVAGGTGELFF. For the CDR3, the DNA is TGTGCCAGCAATGTAGCGGGAGGGACCGGGGAGCTGTTTTTT.

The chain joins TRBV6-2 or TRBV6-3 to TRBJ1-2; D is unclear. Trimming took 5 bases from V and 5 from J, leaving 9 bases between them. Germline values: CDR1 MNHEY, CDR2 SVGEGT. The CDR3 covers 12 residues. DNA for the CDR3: TGTGCCAGCAGTACCGACACTTATGGCTACACCTTC. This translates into CASSTDTYGYTF.